The present T cell receptor (beta chain) was sequenced within a study of blood T cell repertoires in COVID-19. In the study overall: Sources were T cells, B-cell-depleted T cells, or PBMCs; the material itself was cDNA or gDNA.

This CDR3 has 16 residues. V was shortened by 2 bases and J by 6 bases, with 20 bases between the two germline ends. Germline V gene lookup returns CDR1 SGHVS and CDR2 FQNEAQ. The data were produced by immunoSEQ multiplex PCR, yet TCRdb's version contains in-frame clones alone and is incomplete. The data contain 100,000 to 150,000 clones, 75% to 85% of them singletons. The chain carries TRBV7-8 and TRBJ2-7, with D maybe TRBD1 (6 bases). Material: peripheral blood. This clonotype was obtained from a woman between 45 and 65 years old with acute or convalescent COVID-19. The CDR3 spells CASSLNTGTLSGEQYF. CDR3 DNA: TGTGCCAGCAGCTTAAACACCGGGACACTATCGGGCGAGCAGTACTTC.